A selection of T cell receptor beta chains follows, all from one sample in a study of control samples from healthy donors and cancer patients. Measured with immunoSEQ multiplex PCR; TCRdb has only the in-frame clones, and not every one. The repertoire holds more than 100,000 clones, with 89% as singletons. The sequenced sample was PBMCs. These receptor sequences come from a man in his fifties with head and neck cancer. The CDR3 runs from the conserved cysteine through the conserved F or W. D genes are given only for firm matches. Size is omitted from some rows. Given values are once, few, many or a class for expanded clones.

v_gene,d_gene,j_gene,abundance,CDR3aa,CDR3nt
TRBV19,TRBD1,TRBJ1-2,NA,CASSPDRERGYTF,TGTGCCAGTAGTCCGGACAGGGAACGGGGCTACACCTTC
TRBV28,TRBD1,TRBJ2-5,NA,CASSPRQGIWETQYF,TGTGCCAGCAGCCCACGACAGGGAATATGGGAGACCCAGTACTTC
TRBV4-1,NA,TRBJ2-1,few,CASSTYNEQFF,TGCGCCAGCAGCACCTACAATGAGCAGTTCTTC
TRBV15,NA,TRBJ1-2,once,CATSRDRVGYGYTF,TGTGCCACCAGCAGAGATAGGGTCGGCTATGGCTACACCTTC
TRBV10-3,TRBD2,TRBJ2-1,NA,CAISGRPGLAGVGDEQFF,TGTGCCATCAGTGGGCGGCCGGGACTAGCGGGAGTTGGCGATGAGCAGTTCTTC
TRBV2,NA,TRBJ1-1,NA,CASTGTYDPMNTEAFF,TGTGCCAGCACCGGGACATACGACCCCATGAACACTGAAGCTTTCTTT
TRBV19,NA,TRBJ1-2,NA,CASTSGAGYGYTF,TGTGCCAGTACCTCAGGTGCCGGCTATGGCTACACCTTC
TRBV6-4,TRBD1,TRBJ2-1,NA,CASSVGQGAYNEQFF,TGTGCCAGCAGTGTCGGACAGGGAGCCTACAATGAGCAGTTCTTC
TRBV12-3/TRBV12-4,NA,TRBJ2-6,NA,CASLMGGANVLTF,TGTGCCAGCCTAATGGGTGGGGCCAACGTCCTGACTTTC
TRBV7-9,TRBD2,TRBJ2-3,once,CASSLSGGRTDTQYF,TGTGCCAGCAGCTTAAGCGGGGGGCGCACAGATACGCAGTATTTT
TRBV5-1,NA,TRBJ2-3,NA,CASSLGSDTDTQYF,TGCGCCAGCAGCTTGGGGTCAGATACAGATACGCAGTATTTT
TRBV27,NA,TRBJ2-5,NA,CASSLEVGMQETQYF,TGTGCCAGCAGTTTAGAGGTGGGAATGCAAGAGACCCAGTACTTC
TRBV11-1,NA,TRBJ2-1,NA,CASSSRSSYNEQFF,TGTGCCAGCAGCTCTCGGAGTTCCTACAATGAGCAGTTCTTC
TRBV11-3,NA,TRBJ2-3,once,CASSAGLSDTQYF,TGTGCCAGCAGCGCAGGCCTTTCAGATACGCAGTATTTT
TRBV29-1,NA,TRBJ1-2,NA,CSVGREDYGYTF,TGCAGCGTTGGCAGGGAGGACTATGGCTACACCTTC
TRBV6-6,TRBD1,TRBJ1-1,NA,CASSSWTGNTEAFF,TGTGCCAGCAGTTCTTGGACAGGGAACACTGAAGCTTTCTTT